This entry concerns a single T cell receptor beta chain. This CDR3 region has 17 residues. Looked up from germline, CDR1 is MDHEN and CDR2 is SYDVKM. V dropped 5 bases and J dropped 1; count of bases not matched to a gene: 10. The data derive from a study of cytomegalovirus exposure and HLA in healthy donors. This PCR relied on a set of 60 Vbeta primers and 13 Jbeta primers. Data came from immunoSEQ multiplex PCR; TCRdb stores just in-frame clones and leaves some out. This table holds about 160,000 clones, around four fifths found once. The J gene is TRBJ2-3, the V gene TRBV28; TRBD1 aligns across 9 bases. The source is a young man in good health and CMV-seronegative. Sequenced input: PBMCs. The CDR3 spells CASSIIPGTGRTDTQYF. As DNA, the CDR3 is TGTGCCAGCAGTATAATTCCCGGGACAGGGCGCACAGATACGCAGTATTTT.